The 23 T cell receptor beta chains below come from one sample, sequenced in a study of cytomegalovirus exposure and HLA in healthy donors. Researchers ran the PCR with 60 Vbeta and 13 Jbeta primers. Clones were sequenced by immunoSEQ multiplex PCR, and TCRdb holds only the in-frame ones, with some missing. The table includes approximately 210,000 clones, roughly 79% detected once. The sample taken for sequencing was PBMCs. Receptor source: a male donor in good health and CMV-seronegative.

This clone was counted once. The CDR3 reads CASSPSYAPGDIQYF. The CDR3 DNA is TGTGCCAGCAGCCCCAGCTATGCCCCCGGGGACATTCAGTACTTC. This sequence joins TRBV7-2 and TRBJ2-4, with D perhaps TRBD2 (5 bases). The CDR3 loop spans 15 amino acids. Trimming removed 5 bases from V and 8 bases from J, with 19 bases in between. The germline CDR1 and CDR2 sequences are SGHTA and FQGNSA.

This clone was seen once. The rearrangement uses TRBV5-1 and TRBJ2-3, with 7 bases identical to TRBD1. After removal of 4 bases from V and 1 base from J, the junction contained 9 bases not matched to a gene. Germline values: CDR1 SGHRS, CDR2 YFSETQ. This CDR3 comprises 16 residues. This CDR3 reads CASSIRQGRGTDTQYF. DNA for the CDR3: TGCGCCAGCAGCATCAGACAGGGCAGGGGCACAGATACGCAGTATTTT.

CDR3 DNA: TGTGCCATCAGTGAGGCAGGGCCGAACACTGAAGCTTTCTTT. This gives the protein CAISEAGPNTEAFF. J is TRBJ1-1 and V is TRBV10-3, with D perhaps TRBD1 (5 bases). V was cut by 2 bases and J by 1 base, with 8 bases left in between. Germline loops: CDR1 ENHRY, CDR2 SYGVKD. The CDR3 is 14 amino acids.

This sequence joins TRBV7-9 and TRBJ2-2, with D possibly TRBD1 on 6 matching bases. V was trimmed by 10 bases and J by 0 bases, leaving 12 bases between them. CDR1 SEHNR and CDR2 FQNEAQ come from the germline V gene (reference sequence). This CDR3 contains 14 residues. CDR3 in amino acids: CAMRQDSNTGELFF. The CDR3 coding sequence is TGTGCCATGCGACAGGATTCGAACACCGGGGAGCTGTTTTTT.

The CDR3 DNA follows: TGTGCCAGCAGCTTAGTAGGCGGTGGAGAGCAGTACTTC. Encoded protein: CASSLVGGGEQYF. This sequence joins TRBV7-6 and TRBJ2-7; D not certain. The V gene lost 1 base and the J gene lost 7 bases, with 11 bases spanning the gap. This CDR3 is 13 amino acids long. Germline CDR1 SGHVS, CDR2 FNYEAQ.

The chain couples TRBV6-1 to TRBJ2-3; a possible D gene is TRBD2 (5 bases). Germline CDR1 and CDR2: MNHNS and SASEGT. V was trimmed by 8 bases and J by 3 bases, leaving 12 bases between them. The CDR3 has 13 residues. CDR3 in DNA: TGTGCCAGCTCAAAGGAGGTTACAGATACGCAGTATTTT. It encodes CASSKEVTDTQYF.

The chain uses TRBV7-6 and TRBJ2-5; 10 nucleotides align to TRBD2. Per germline, CDR1 SGHVS and CDR2 FNYEAQ. The CDR3 has 18 residues. Losses at the gene ends were 0 bases for V and 2 bases for J; bases not matched to a gene: 9. The CDR3 region is CASSLASGGAGGQETQYF. The CDR3 region has the DNA TGTGCCAGCAGCTTAGCCAGCGGGGGGGCCGGTGGACAAGAGACCCAGTACTTC.

This clone was seen more than once but under ten times. In the same sample, other DNA sequences code for this CDR3. V and J are TRBV9 and TRBJ2-7; 7 bases are a match to TRBD2. Germline CDR1 is SGDLS and CDR2 is YYNGEE. V lost 2 bases to trimming and J lost 3 bases; unmatched junction nucleotides: 5. The CDR3 length is 14 residues. The CDR3 nucleotides are TGTGCCAGCAGCGTTGGCGGGGAGGGCTACGAGCAGTACTTC. It translates to CASSVGGEGYEQYF.

CDR3 in amino acids: CASSPSGRSYEQYF. DNA of the CDR3: TGCGCCAGCAGCCCATCAGGGAGGTCCTACGAGCAGTACTTC. The V and J genes are TRBV4-1 and TRBJ2-7; D is perhaps TRBD2 (6 bases). Germline-derived CDR1 and CDR2 are MGHRA and YSYEKL. V lost 4 bases and J 1 base, leaving 11 bases between the germline ends. The CDR3 length is 14 residues.

This sequence joins TRBV2 and TRBJ2-2; 10 bases align to TRBD1. Germline assignment: CDR1 SNHLY and CDR2 FYNNEI. The CDR3 consists of 14 residues. V lost 6 bases, J lost 5 bases, and 3 bases stayed unmatched. The chain's CDR3 is CASREDRGTGELFF. The CDR3 DNA reads TGTGCCAGCAGGGAGGACAGGGGGACCGGGGAGCTGTTTTTT.

The V gene is TRBV2, the J gene TRBJ1-1; 9 bases match TRBD1. The germline CDR1 and CDR2 sequences are SNHLY and FYNNEI. The CDR3 is 13 amino acids. V shed 4 bases and J 8 bases; nucleotides not matched to a gene: 5. Here the CDR3 DNA reads TGTGCCAGCAGTGCTTCCGGGACAGGGGAAGCTTTCTTT. It is translated as CASSASGTGEAFF.

The chain links TRBV28 to TRBJ1-5, with 7 positions matching TRBD1. Trimming removed 6 bases from V and 4 bases from J; junction bases left unmatched: 0. Germline CDR1 reads MDHEN; CDR2 reads SYDVKM. This CDR3 region has 12 residues. For the CDR3, the DNA is TGTGCCAGCAGGACAGGGAATCAGCCCCAGCATTTT. Residues: CASRTGNQPQHF.

The chain has TRBV5-6 and TRBJ1-6; possible D gene TRBD1, 6 bases. Germline CDR1 SGHDT, CDR2 YYEEEE. V lost 4 bases to trimming and J lost 5 bases, with 22 bases between them. This CDR3 has 18 amino acids. In nucleotides, the CDR3 is TGTGCCAGCAGCATCCACCGAGGGGGTGGCCTTAATAATTCACCCCTCCACTTT. Translating gives CASSIHRGGGLNNSPLHF.

This clone appeared once. The rearrangement joins TRBV5-8 to TRBJ2-7; D may be TRBD1 (6 bases). Trimming took off 0 bases at V and 2 bases at J, with 9 bases between the two ends. The CDR3 has 14 residues. In germline, CDR1 is SGHTS, CDR2 YDEGEE. CDR3 protein: CASSLDRAAYEQYF. The CDR3 DNA follows: TGTGCCAGCAGCTTGGACAGGGCAGCCTACGAGCAGTACTTC.

The V call is TRBV19, the J call TRBJ1-1, with 7 bases fitting TRBD1. Looked up from germline, CDR1 is LNHDA and CDR2 is SQIVND (reference sequence). Trimming removed 5 bases from V and 1 base from J; junction bases left unmatched: 4. CDR3 length: 14 residues. CDR3 region: CASSPTGANTEAFF. The CDR3 DNA reads as TGTGCCAGTAGTCCTACAGGGGCGAACACTGAAGCTTTCTTT.

The chain couples TRBV2 to TRBJ1-2; 10 bases match TRBD1. V trimming: 7 bases; J trimming: 4 bases; junction bases outside the gene matches: 15. The length of the CDR3 is 17 residues. Germline V gives CDR1 SNHLY, CDR2 FYNNEI. CDR3 sequence (DNA): TGTGCCAGCATGGCCCTAAAGGGTGACAGGGGGCCCTATGGCTACACCTTC. Its translation: CASMALKGDRGPYGYTF.

This chain uses TRBV7-2 with TRBJ2-7; 8 positions match TRBD1. This CDR3 contains 14 residues. J gave up 3 bases and V 5 bases, and 6 bases lay outside the gene matches. Germline lookup yields CDR1 SGHTA and CDR2 FQGNSA. The CDR3 DNA is TGTGCCAGCAGCAAATCAACAGGGGGCTACGAGCAGTACTTC. It specifies CASSKSTGGYEQYF.

The chain uses TRBV19 and TRBJ1-2; D remains unclear. The germline V gene has CDR1 LNHDA and CDR2 SQIVND (reference sequence). The CDR3 is 15 amino acids. Trimming cost V 2 bases and J 2 bases, with 12 bases left between them. The CDR3 here is CASSITVELNYGYTF. The CDR3 DNA sequence: TGTGCCAGTAGTATAACGGTAGAGCTCAACTATGGCTACACCTTC. The whole variable domain, filled in from reference TRBV19 and TRBJ1-2, reads DGGITQSPKYLFRKEGQNVTLSCEQNLNHDAMYWYRQDPGQGLRLIYYSQIVNDFQKGDIAEGYSVSREKKESFPLTVTSAQKNPTAFYLCASSITVELNYGYTFGSGTRLTVV.

J is TRBJ1-1 and V is TRBV7-9; D is unresolved. The CDR3 covers 12 residues. V was shortened by 5 bases and J by 5 bases, with 9 bases between the two germline ends. Germline V gene lookup returns CDR1 SEHNR and CDR2 FQNEAQ (reference sequence). CDR3 loop: CASSREPTEAFF. The DNA of the CDR3 is TGTGCCAGCAGCCGGGAACCGACTGAAGCTTTCTTT.

J is TRBJ2-1 and V is TRBV15, with D perhaps matching TRBD2 (5 bases). The V gene lost 1 base and the J gene lost 5 bases, with 12 bases spanning the gap. Germline V lookup: CDR1 LNHNV, CDR2 YYDKDF (reference sequence). The CDR3 consists of 15 residues. CDR3 in amino acids: CATSRGFYGDNEQFF. DNA for the CDR3: TGTGCCACCAGCAGAGGGTTTTACGGGGACAATGAGCAGTTCTTC.

The chain uses TRBV5-1 and TRBJ1-6; maybe TRBD1 (6 bases). In germline, CDR1 is SGHRS, CDR2 YFSETQ. Deletions cut 3 bases from V and 7 bases from J, with 14 bases between. The CDR3 is 15 residues long. This chain's CDR3 is CASSSEGQGNSPLHF. The DNA of the CDR3 is TGCGCCAGCAGCTCTGAGGGGCAGGGGAATTCACCCCTCCACTTT.

A single count supports this clone. This sequence joins TRBV5-4 and TRBJ2-5, with TRBD2 identical over 7 bases. Germline CDR1 SGHNT, CDR2 YYREEE (reference sequence). The CDR3 length is 17 residues. V lost 0 bases and J lost 4; bases outside the gene matches: 12. This CDR3 reads CASSLGLLAREGETQYF. Here the CDR3 DNA reads TGTGCCAGCAGCTTGGGCTTACTAGCGCGAGAAGGAGAGACCCAGTACTTC.

V and J are TRBV7-2 and TRBJ1-2; the D is unclear. The germline V gene encodes CDR1 SGHTA and CDR2 FQGNSA. The length of the CDR3 is 14 residues. Trimming removed 0 bases from V and 4 bases from J, with 9 bases in between. The CDR3 spells CASSLAMRAYGYTF. The DNA of the CDR3 is TGTGCCAGCAGCTTAGCGATGAGGGCCTATGGCTACACCTTC.